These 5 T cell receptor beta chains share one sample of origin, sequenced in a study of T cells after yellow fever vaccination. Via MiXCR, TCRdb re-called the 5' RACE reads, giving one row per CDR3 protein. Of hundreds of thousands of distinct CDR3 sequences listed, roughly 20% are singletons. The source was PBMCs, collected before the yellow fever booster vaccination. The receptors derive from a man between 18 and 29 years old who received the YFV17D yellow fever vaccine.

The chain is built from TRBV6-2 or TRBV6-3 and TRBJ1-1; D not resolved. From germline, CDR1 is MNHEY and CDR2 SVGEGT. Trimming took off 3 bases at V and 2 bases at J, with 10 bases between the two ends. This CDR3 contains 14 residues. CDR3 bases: TGTGCCAGCAGTTATGGTGTCTATAACACTGAAGCTTTCTTT. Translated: CASSYGVYNTEAFF.

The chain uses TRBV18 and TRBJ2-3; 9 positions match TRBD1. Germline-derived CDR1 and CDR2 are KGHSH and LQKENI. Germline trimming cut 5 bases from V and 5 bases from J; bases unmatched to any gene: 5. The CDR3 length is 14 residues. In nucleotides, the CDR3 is TGTGCCAGCTCAGGTGGACAGGGGATAGATACGCAGTATTTT. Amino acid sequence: CASSGGQGIDTQYF.

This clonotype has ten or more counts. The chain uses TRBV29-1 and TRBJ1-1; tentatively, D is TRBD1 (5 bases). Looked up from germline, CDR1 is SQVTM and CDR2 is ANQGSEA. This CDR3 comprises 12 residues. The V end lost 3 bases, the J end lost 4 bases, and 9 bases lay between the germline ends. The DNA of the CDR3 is TGCAGCGTTGAGTGGGGGACCACTGAAGCTTTCTTT. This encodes CSVEWGTTEAFF.

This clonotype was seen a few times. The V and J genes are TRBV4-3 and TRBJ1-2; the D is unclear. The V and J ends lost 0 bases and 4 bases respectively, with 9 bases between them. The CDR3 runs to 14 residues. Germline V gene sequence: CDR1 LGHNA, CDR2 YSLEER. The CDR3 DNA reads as TGCGCCAGCAGCCAAGAGGGGAAACCCTATGGCTACACCTTC. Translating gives CASSQEGKPYGYTF.

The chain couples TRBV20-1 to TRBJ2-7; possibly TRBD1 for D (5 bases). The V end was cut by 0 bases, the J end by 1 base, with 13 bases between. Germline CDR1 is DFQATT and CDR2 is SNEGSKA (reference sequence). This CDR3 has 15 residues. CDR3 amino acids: CSARDHRTSSYEQYF. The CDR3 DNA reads TGCAGTGCTAGAGATCACAGGACATCATCCTACGAGCAGTACTTC.